The 28 T cell receptor beta chains listed next were all sequenced from one sample in a study of CD8+ T cells in alopecia areata. Described treatment: oral pan-JAK inhibitor, 5-10 mg twice daily. The authors extracted RNA and reverse transcribed it into cDNA as the sequencing template. Only in-frame clones appear in the TCRdb table, and some are missing; sequencing was by immunoSEQ multiplex PCR. The table includes hundreds of thousands of clones, around three fifths detected once. Sequencing was performed on CD4+ T cells sorted from blood, taken at roughly week 53, from a patient treated with tofacitinib. The receptors were sampled from a human donor with alopecia areata.

The V gene is TRBV30, the J gene TRBJ2-1; TRBD2 agrees at 12 bases. The V gene end was trimmed by 3 bases and the J gene end by 5 bases; junction bases not matched to a gene: 2. Germline-derived CDR1 and CDR2 are GTSNPN and SVGIG (reference sequence). This CDR3 has 14 residues. CDR3 nucleotides: TGTGCCTGGAGACGACTAGCGGGGGACAATGAGCAGTTCTTC. Protein: CAWRRLAGDNEQFF. The whole variable domain, filled in from reference TRBV30 and TRBJ2-1, reads SQTIHQWPATLVQPVGSPLSLECTVEGTSNPNLYWYRQAAGRGLQLLFYSVGIGQISSEVPQNLSASRPQDRQFILSSKKLLLSDSGFYLCAWRRLAGDNEQFFGPGTRLTVL.

This clone came up a few times. Other nucleotide sequences in the sample specify the same CDR3. This chain uses TRBV7-2 with TRBJ1-4; the match to TRBD1 covers 8 bases. The CDR3 is made up of 14 amino acids. With V trimmed by 5 bases and J by 6 bases, 5 bases remained unmatched. Looked up from germline, CDR1 is SGHTA and CDR2 is FQGNSA. CDR3 coding DNA: TGTGCCAGCAGCAGACAGGGGAGGGATGAAAAACTGTTTTTT. Protein product: CASSRQGRDEKLFF.

CDR3 nucleotides: TGTGCCAGCTCAATACGACAGGGGGTTCAGCCCCAGCATTTT. This sequence encodes CASSIRQGVQPQHF. J is TRBJ1-5 and V is TRBV18; the match to TRBD1 covers 9 bases. Germline assignment: CDR1 KGHSH and CDR2 LQKENI. The J segment lost 6 bases and the V segment lost 5 bases, leaving 5 bases of the junction unmatched. This CDR3 is 14 amino acids long. Looking up the rest from reference TRBV18 and TRBJ1-5 gives the full variable domain: NAGVMQNPRHLVRRRGQEARLRCSPMKGHSHVYWYRQLPEEGLKFMVYLQKENIIDESGMPKERFSAEFPKEGPSILRIQQVVRGDSAAYFCASSIRQGVQPQHFGDGTRLSIL.

This clone was counted a single time. This sequence joins TRBV30 and TRBJ1-3; D not certain. Between the trimmed V and J ends, which lost 3 bases and 2 bases, there was a span of 8 bases. CDR3 length equals 13 residues. Germline loops: CDR1 GTSNPN, CDR2 SVGIG (reference sequence). The CDR3 sequence: CAWRAAAGNTIYF. CDR3 coding DNA: TGTGCCTGGAGAGCCGCGGCTGGAAACACCATATATTTT.

In this sample, this clone turned up a few times. V is TRBV5-6 and J is TRBJ2-3; D perhaps matches TRBD2 (5 bases). The CDR3 runs to 13 residues. Germline V CDR1 and CDR2: SGHDT, YYEEEE. V lost 6 bases and J 5 bases, leaving 13 bases between the germline ends. The CDR3 coding sequence is TGTGCCAGCAACATGCGAGGGCAAGATACGCAGTATTTT. Residues: CASNMRGQDTQYF. The entire variable domain, with the rest obtained from reference TRBV5-6 and TRBJ2-3, is as follows: DAGVTQSPTHLIKTRGQQVTLRCSPKSGHDTVSWYQQALGQGPQFIFQYYEEEERQRGNFPDRFSGHQFPNYSSELNVNALLLGDSALYLCASNMRGQDTQYFGPGTRLTVL.

The V and J genes are TRBV25-1 and TRBJ1-1, with D possibly being TRBD1 (6 bases). V lost 3 bases and J lost 1, with 9 bases in between. This CDR3 has 14 amino acids. CDR1 is MGHDK, CDR2 SYGVNS, per germline. The CDR3 spells CASSDPGQNTEAFF. The CDR3 DNA follows: TGTGCCAGCAGTGACCCGGGACAGAACACTGAAGCTTTCTTT.

This clone has just a few counts. The genes are TRBV25-1 and TRBJ2-1, with 9 bases matching TRBD2. This CDR3 comprises 16 residues. Germline V lookup: CDR1 MGHDK, CDR2 SYGVNS. With V trimmed by 7 bases and J by 5 bases, 12 bases remained unmatched. The CDR3 spells CASTKGLAGGDNEQFF. The CDR3 DNA sequence: TGTGCCAGCACAAAGGGTCTGGCGGGGGGGGACAATGAGCAGTTCTTC.

The V call is TRBV9, the J call TRBJ1-6; D might be TRBD1 (5 bases). The CDR3 has 14 residues. The ends were cut back, 0 bases at V and 9 bases at J, with 10 bases in the middle. Per the germline V gene, CDR1 is SGDLS and CDR2 is YYNGEE. CDR3 sequence reads: CASSVAPGGSPLHF. The CDR3 nucleotides read TGTGCCAGCAGCGTAGCCCCGGGGGGTTCACCCCTCCACTTT.

This clone appeared a few times. Here the CDR3 reads CSVSRDRDIQYF. CDR3 DNA: TGCAGCGTATCCCGGGACAGGGATATTCAGTACTTC. The V call is TRBV29-1, the J call TRBJ2-4, with TRBD1 matching 9 bases. Germline V gene lookup returns CDR1 SQVTM and CDR2 ANQGSEA. V shed 6 bases, J shed 10 bases, and the junction held 7 bases outside the gene matches. This CDR3 spans 12 amino acids.

The V and J genes are TRBV2 and TRBJ1-5, with D tentatively TRBD1 (5 bases). Trimming took 3 bases from V and 11 from J, leaving 14 bases between them. This CDR3 has 13 amino acids. Germline lookup yields CDR1 SNHLY and CDR2 FYNNEI. The CDR3 nucleotides are TGTGCCAGCAGTGACGAGAGGGAGGGGTCCCAGCATTTT. It specifies CASSDEREGSQHF. Together with reference TRBV2 and TRBJ1-5, the CDR3 gives the full variable domain: EPEVTQTPSHQVTQMGQEVILRCVPISNHLYFYWYRQILGQKVEFLVSFYNNEISEKSEIFDDQFSVERPDGSNFTLKIRSTKLEDSAMYFCASSDEREGSQHFGDGTRLSIL.

In this sample, this clone turned up a few times. The V call is TRBV4-1, the J call TRBJ2-3; TRBD2 is a possible D gene (6 bases). The CDR3 sequence is 19 residues long. Germline CDR1 MGHRA, CDR2 YSYEKL. V dropped 0 bases and J dropped 2 bases, with 21 bases sitting between them. The CDR3 region is CASSQEFTVAGIYTDTQYF. In nucleotides, the CDR3 is TGCGCCAGCAGCCAAGAATTCACCGTGGCGGGGATATACACAGATACGCAGTATTTT.

The chain joins TRBV15 to TRBJ2-6, with D possibly being TRBD1 (8 bases). This CDR3 is built from 17 residues. Trimming removed 3 bases at V and 3 bases at J, with 15 bases between. Germline CDR1 is LNHNV and CDR2 is YYDKDF (reference sequence). CDR3 sequence reads: CATSSHRGGYGANVLTF. CDR3 nucleotide sequence: TGTGCCACCAGCAGTCACAGGGGGGGCTATGGGGCCAACGTCCTGACTTTC.

This clone was seen more than once but under ten times. V and J are TRBV29-1 and TRBJ2-5; the D is unclear. Per germline, CDR1 SQVTM and CDR2 ANQGSEA. CDR3 length equals 11 residues. Trimming stripped 2 bases from V and 5 bases from J, with 6 bases between. The CDR3 is CSVEKIETQYF. The CDR3 DNA is TGCAGCGTTGAAAAGATTGAGACCCAGTACTTC. Using reference TRBV29-1 and TRBJ2-5 for the parts outside the CDR3, the full variable domain is SAVISQKPSRDICQRGTSLTIQCQVDSQVTMMFWYRQQPGQSLTLIATANQGSEATYESGFVIDKFPISRPNLTFSTLTVSNMSPEDSSIYLCSVEKIETQYFGPGTRLLVL.

V and J are TRBV27 and TRBJ2-7; either TRBD1 or TRBD2 may supply D (5 bases each). This CDR3 region has 14 residues. The V end lost 0 bases, the J end lost 5 bases, and 11 bases lay between the germline ends. Germline V gene data show CDR1 as MNHEY and CDR2 as SMNVEV (reference sequence). The CDR3 region is CASSLSGVPNEQYF. CDR3 coding DNA: TGTGCCAGCAGTTTATCGGGGGTCCCAAACGAGCAGTACTTC.

The V call is TRBV30, the J call TRBJ2-7; possibly TRBD1 for D (6 bases). Trimming took 5 bases from V and 1 from J, leaving 21 bases between them. From germline, CDR1 is GTSNPN and CDR2 SVGIG (reference sequence). The CDR3 spans 16 residues. The CDR3 protein is CAWAKDRFLGSYEQYF. The DNA of the CDR3 is TGTGCCTGGGCCAAAGACAGGTTTCTAGGGTCCTACGAGCAGTACTTC.

This chain joins TRBV19 and TRBJ2-5; 8 bases fit TRBD1. The V gene's germline CDR1 is LNHDA and CDR2 SQIVND (reference sequence). The CDR3 is made up of 14 amino acids. V was pared by 4 bases and J by 4 bases, with 5 bases of the junction left unmatched. The CDR3 DNA reads as TGTGCCAGTAGTACTACAGGGGGTGGAGAGACCCAGTACTTC. It is translated as CASSTTGGGETQYF. The whole variable domain, filled in from reference TRBV19 and TRBJ2-5, reads DGGITQSPKYLFRKEGQNVTLSCEQNLNHDAMYWYRQDPGQGLRLIYYSQIVNDFQKGDIAEGYSVSREKKESFPLTVTSAQKNPTAFYLCASSTTGGGETQYFGPGTRLLVL.

This clone was recorded only once. The chain is built from TRBV5-6 and TRBJ2-5, with D perhaps given as TRBD1 or TRBD2 (6 bases each). CDR3 size: 16 residues. CDR1 is SGHDT, CDR2 YYEEEE, per germline. The V end was cut by 4 bases, the J end by 2 bases, with 18 bases between. The CDR3 is CASSPKGGRRQETQYF. CDR3 in DNA: TGTGCCAGCAGCCCCAAAGGGGGGCGAAGACAAGAGACCCAGTACTTC. The full variable domain, with the rest looked up from reference TRBV5-6 and TRBJ2-5, is DAGVTQSPTHLIKTRGQQVTLRCSPKSGHDTVSWYQQALGQGPQFIFQYYEEEERQRGNFPDRFSGHQFPNYSSELNVNALLLGDSALYLCASSPKGGRRQETQYFGPGTRLLVL.

The CDR3 DNA reads as TGCGCCAGCAGCTCGTCTCGGACAGTGGGGGAGACCCAGTACTTC. Amino acid sequence: CASSSSRTVGETQYF. The chain couples TRBV5-1 to TRBJ2-5; perhaps TRBD1 as D (6 bases). The CDR3 spans 15 residues. V lost 3 bases and J 5 bases, leaving 17 bases between the germline ends. Per germline, CDR1 SGHRS and CDR2 YFSETQ.

This clone showed up just a few times. The rearrangement joins TRBV29-1 to TRBJ2-3; 9 bases align to TRBD1. This CDR3 contains 13 residues. Germline V lookup: CDR1 SQVTM, CDR2 ANQGSEA. The J segment lost 5 bases and the V segment lost 4 bases, leaving 4 bases of the junction unmatched. The CDR3: CSVGGQGGDTQYF. CDR3 bases: TGCAGCGTTGGGGGACAGGGAGGAGATACGCAGTATTTT.

The chain combines TRBV27 with TRBJ1-6; 10 nucleotides agree with TRBD1. The length of the CDR3 is 15 residues. From germline, CDR1 is MNHEY and CDR2 SMNVEV (reference sequence). The J segment lost 9 bases and the V segment lost 6 bases, leaving 8 bases of the junction unmatched. Written as DNA, the CDR3 is TGTGCCAGCAGCCCGGACAGGGGGATCGGTTCACCCCTCCACTTT. This gives the protein CASSPDRGIGSPLHF.

The count of this clone is one. The CDR3 DNA reads as TGCGCCAGCAGCCCGGGCAGCAATCAGCCCCAGCATTTT. Translating gives CASSPGSNQPQHF. The rearrangement joins TRBV23-1 to TRBJ1-5; D gene uncertain. TRBV23-1 is filed as an ORF, its function uncertain. V shed 6 bases and J shed 1 base, with 7 bases lying between them. The length of the CDR3 is 13 residues.

A few counts support this clone. The chain recombines TRBV11-2 with TRBJ2-1; D is unclear. Germline values: CDR1 SGHAT, CDR2 FQNNGV. The CDR3 is made up of 13 amino acids. Trimming removed 1 base from V and 12 bases from J, with 13 bases in between. The CDR3 DNA sequence: TGTGCCAGCAGCTTAGTATTTAGCTATAGGCAGTTCTTC. Its translation: CASSLVFSYRQFF.

The chain couples TRBV2 to TRBJ1-1; no clear D. The ends were cut back, 5 bases at V and 1 base at J, with 11 bases in the middle. CDR1 SNHLY and CDR2 FYNNEI come from the germline V gene. The CDR3 covers 14 residues. The CDR3 is CASSILSSNTEAFF. CDR3 coding DNA: TGTGCCAGCAGTATTCTCAGCTCGAACACTGAAGCTTTCTTT.

The chain joins TRBV7-8 to TRBJ1-1; D is uncertain. CDR1 SGHVS and CDR2 FQNEAQ come from the germline V gene. V lost 1 base and J 1 base, leaving 4 bases between the germline ends. This CDR3 spans 13 amino acids. The CDR3 coding sequence is TGTGCCAGCAGCTTAGGTGCGAACACTGAAGCTTTCTTT. Translated: CASSLGANTEAFF.

The chain couples TRBV6-6 to TRBJ1-5, with D unclear. With 5 bases removed from V and 0 bases from J, the gap between germline ends came to 8 bases. The CDR3 contains 14 residues. CDR1 is MNHNY and CDR2 is SVGAGI in the germline V gene (reference sequence). CDR3 sequence (DNA): TGTGCCAGCAGTGAGGAGTATAGCAATCAGCCCCAGCATTTT. Its protein is CASSEEYSNQPQHF.

V usage is TRBV9 and J usage is TRBJ1-1; TRBD1 matches at 7 bases. With 4 bases clipped from V and 6 bases from J, the junction kept 6 bases outside the gene matches. CDR3 size: 13 residues. Germline lookup yields CDR1 SGDLS and CDR2 YYNGEE. In DNA, the CDR3 is TGTGCCAGCAGCCTGGTAGGGACAGCTGAAGCTTTCTTT. Protein product: CASSLVGTAEAFF.

This clone was counted a single time. This same CDR3 is encoded by further DNA sequences in the sample. CDR3 bases: TGCAGCGTCCCCGGACAGGGGTACAATGAGCAGTTCTTC. Translated, it gives CSVPGQGYNEQFF. The rearrangement links TRBV29-1 to TRBJ2-1; TRBD1 matches 9 bases. J gave up 4 bases and V 6 bases, and 4 bases lay outside the gene matches. There are 13 residues in the CDR3. In germline, CDR1 is SQVTM, CDR2 ANQGSEA.

The chain has TRBV7-2 and TRBJ1-6, with 9 bases matching TRBD1. The CDR3 is 15 residues long. CDR1 is SGHTA and CDR2 is FQGNSA in the germline V gene. J lost 7 bases, V lost 5 bases, and 6 bases had no gene match. In DNA form, the CDR3 reads TGTGCCAGCAGCACCTCCGGGACAGGGAATTCACCCCTCCACTTT. It specifies CASSTSGTGNSPLHF.